The 20 T cell receptor beta chains given below trace back to one sample, sequenced in a study of shared clonotypes between healthy human individuals. Sequencing was performed with immunoSEQ multiplex PCR; in TCRdb, only in-frame clones are kept and a portion is missing. The top ten clones hold approximately 1.2% of a sample with about 1.5 million clones, about 96% of them seen once. The source material was naive CD4+ T cells sorted from blood. Subset given: CD45RA+ positively selected. Receptors were obtained from a man younger than 45 in good health.

A remark on this clone: The sample has other DNA sequences that encode this CDR3 too. The chain has TRBV27 and TRBJ2-7, with D possibly matching TRBD2 (7 bases). Trimming cost V 8 bases and J 4 bases, with 21 bases left between them. The CDR3 runs to 15 residues. Germline CDR1 reads MNHEY; CDR2 reads SMNVEV (reference sequence). The CDR3 DNA is TGTGCCAGCCTTTCGGTGGGGGGGCGCATTTACGAGCAGTACTTC. Its translation is CASLSVGGRIYEQYF.

This rearrangement joins TRBV5-6 to TRBJ2-3; TRBD1 agrees at 9 bases. CDR1 is SGHDT and CDR2 is YYEEEE in the germline V gene. The CDR3 loop spans 18 amino acids. The V gene end was trimmed by 4 bases and the J gene end by 0 bases; junction bases not matched to a gene: 12. The CDR3 DNA reads TGTGCCAGCAGCGACCGGGACAGGGAGGTTGTTAGCACAGATACGCAGTATTTT. This sequence encodes CASSDRDREVVSTDTQYF.

This chain links TRBV27 with TRBJ2-7, with TRBD1 matching over 9 bases. Germline lookup yields CDR1 MNHEY and CDR2 SMNVEV (reference sequence). The CDR3 has 15 amino acids. V was pared by 1 base and J by 5 bases, with 6 bases of the junction left unmatched. The CDR3 loop is CASSLWGQGVDEQYF. The CDR3 coding sequence is TGTGCCAGCAGTTTATGGGGACAGGGAGTCGACGAGCAGTACTTC.

This chain joins TRBV27 and TRBJ1-1; no clear D gene. Per germline, CDR1 MNHEY and CDR2 SMNVEV (reference sequence). V lost 3 bases, J lost 1 base, and 9 bases lay in between. CDR3 length: 14 residues. The CDR3 here is CASSFRAANTEAFF. CDR3 DNA sequence: TGTGCCAGCAGTTTTCGGGCCGCGAACACTGAAGCTTTCTTT.

The rearrangement uses TRBV15 and TRBJ2-2; tentative D call: TRBD2 (7 bases). In germline, CDR1 is LNHNV, CDR2 YYDKDF (reference sequence). V shed 1 base and J shed 3 bases, with 12 bases lying between them. This CDR3 spans 16 amino acids. The CDR3 sequence is CATSRVGGGDTGELFF. Here the CDR3 DNA reads TGTGCCACCAGCAGAGTGGGAGGGGGGGACACCGGGGAGCTGTTTTTT. Variable domain in full (rest from reference TRBV15 and TRBJ2-2): DAMVIQNPRYQVTQFGKPVTLSCSQTLNHNVMYWYQQKSSQAPKLLFHYYDKDFNNEADTPDNFQSRRPNTSFCFLDIRSPGLGDTAMYLCATSRVGGGDTGELFFGEGSRLTVL.

This clone was observed a handful of times. This chain links TRBV2 with TRBJ2-2; 7 bases line up with TRBD1. The ends lost 5 bases at V and 7 bases at J; junction bases unmatched: 10. The CDR3 has 15 amino acids. Germline assignment: CDR1 SNHLY and CDR2 FYNNEI. As DNA, the CDR3 is TGTGCCAGCAGTCGAGAGCTACAGGGGAGCGGGGAGCTGTTTTTT. Protein product: CASSRELQGSGELFF.

The gene calls are TRBV5-4 and TRBJ2-4; no clear D. The CDR3 consists of 14 residues. Trimming took 2 bases from V and 2 from J, leaving 8 bases between them. The germline V gene encodes CDR1 SGHNT and CDR2 YYREEE (reference sequence). The CDR3 loop reads CASSFWVSKNIQYF. CDR3 DNA: TGTGCCAGCAGCTTTTGGGTGTCCAAAAACATTCAGTACTTC.

This chain connects TRBV15 to TRBJ2-1; a weak D match, TRBD2 (6 bases). Between the trimmed V and J ends, which lost 2 bases and 4 bases, there was a span of 15 bases. The CDR3 is 16 residues long. Germline CDR1 is LNHNV and CDR2 is YYDKDF (reference sequence). The DNA for the CDR3 is TGTGCCACCAGCAGACCTACTCATAGCGGTTACAATGAGCAGTTCTTC. Its protein is CATSRPTHSGYNEQFF.

This chain uses TRBV7-4 with TRBJ2-7, with TRBD2 identical over 12 bases. Germline V gene sequence: CDR1 SGHVT, CDR2 SQSDAQ. V trimming: 4 bases; J trimming: 2 bases; junction bases outside the gene matches: 6. This CDR3 comprises 16 residues. CDR3 DNA: TGTGCCAGCAGCTCCCCCCGACTAGCGGGAGCCTACGAGCAGTACTTC. This codes for CASSSPRLAGAYEQYF.

CDR3 region: CASSLSNPFSGYF. For the CDR3, the DNA is TGTGCCAGCAGCCTTTCGAACCCCTTCAGTGGGTACTTC. This chain uses TRBV7-2 with TRBJ2-7; the D is unclear. This CDR3 is built from 13 residues. With 5 bases removed from V and 12 bases from J, the gap between germline ends came to 20 bases. Germline V gene sequence: CDR1 SGHTA, CDR2 FQGNSA. Combining the CDR3 with reference TRBV7-2 and TRBJ2-7 gives the whole variable domain GAGVSQSPSNKVTEKGKDVELRCDPISGHTALYWYRQSLGQGLEFLIYFQGNSAPDKSGLPSDRFSAERTGGSVSTLTIQRTQQEDSAVYLCASSLSNPFSGYFGPGTRLTVT.

The V gene is TRBV7-2, the J gene TRBJ2-2; the match to TRBD1 covers 8 bases. With V trimmed by 8 bases and J by 4 bases, 6 bases remained unmatched. The CDR3 loop spans 14 amino acids. CDR1 is SGHTA, CDR2 FQGNSA, per germline. The CDR3 here is CASEGQAGTGELFF. The CDR3 DNA sequence: TGTGCCAGCGAGGGACAGGCAGGCACCGGGGAGCTGTTTTTT.

About this clone: One junction end does not reproduce the germline sequence, and a read error may be involved. The chain joins TRBV20-1 to TRBJ2-7; the match to TRBD1 covers 8 bases. The germline V gene has CDR1 DFQATT and CDR2 SNEGSKA (reference sequence). The CDR3 consists of 11 residues. This chain's CDR3 is CSARAPQGASF. Written as DNA, the CDR3 is TGCAGTGCTAGAGCCCCTCAGGGGGCATCATTC.

The rearrangement joins TRBV11-2 to TRBJ2-7, with 7 nucleotides matching TRBD1. There are 15 residues in the CDR3. V lost 0 bases to trimming and J lost 3 bases; unmatched junction nucleotides: 5. Looked up from germline, CDR1 is SGHAT and CDR2 is FQNNGV. The CDR3 DNA follows: TGTGCCAGCAGCTTAGACCGGGACAGATACTACGAGCAGTACTTC. Its translation is CASSLDRDRYYEQYF.

The rearrangement joins TRBV28 to TRBJ2-7; no clear D. This CDR3 has 15 amino acids. Germline V gene lookup returns CDR1 MDHEN and CDR2 SYDVKM. Trimming left V 3 bases short and J 1 base short, with 13 bases between. The CDR3 is CASSFSGSGSYEQYF. As DNA, the CDR3 is TGTGCCAGCAGTTTCTCGGGTTCTGGATCCTACGAGCAGTACTTC.

The chain combines TRBV7-8 with TRBJ2-5, with 7 bases lining up with TRBD1. Germline V gene data show CDR1 as SGHVS and CDR2 as FQNEAQ. This CDR3 comprises 14 residues. V trimming: 5 bases; J trimming: 5 bases; junction bases outside the gene matches: 8. The CDR3 sequence is CASSVDRVQETQYF. In DNA form, the CDR3 reads TGTGCCAGCAGCGTCGACAGGGTCCAGGAGACCCAGTACTTC.

This clone was seen a single time. The chain joins TRBV18 to TRBJ2-7; no clear D. Germline-derived CDR1 and CDR2 are KGHSH and LQKENI. There are 13 residues in the CDR3. Trimming took off 4 bases at V and 2 bases at J, with 9 bases between the two ends. The CDR3: CASSQKKAYEQYF. The DNA for the CDR3 is TGTGCCAGCTCACAAAAGAAGGCCTACGAGCAGTACTTC.

This sequence joins TRBV19 and TRBJ2-3; D may be TRBD1 (7 bases). V lost 6 bases to trimming and J lost 3 bases, with 16 bases between them. The CDR3 is 15 amino acids. Germline-derived CDR1 and CDR2 are LNHDA and SQIVND (reference sequence). In DNA form, the CDR3 reads TGTGCCAGTAGCGTCCCGACAGGGAGGACAGATACGCAGTATTTT. This translates into CASSVPTGRTDTQYF. Full variable domain (missing parts from reference TRBV19 and TRBJ2-3): DGGITQSPKYLFRKEGQNVTLSCEQNLNHDAMYWYRQDPGQGLRLIYYSQIVNDFQKGDIAEGYSVSREKKESFPLTVTSAQKNPTAFYLCASSVPTGRTDTQYFGPGTRLTVL.

As regards this clone: The sample carries other DNA sequences with the same CDR3. V and J are TRBV9 and TRBJ2-1; D uncertain. Germline V gene data show CDR1 as SGDLS and CDR2 as YYNGEE. V was cut by 0 bases and J by 9 bases, with 7 bases left in between. The CDR3 has 12 amino acids. The CDR3 sequence is CASSVVGGEQFF. CDR3 sequence (DNA): TGTGCCAGCAGCGTAGTAGGTGGTGAGCAGTTCTTC.

The chain is built from TRBV10-3 and TRBJ2-3, with a possible D match to TRBD2 (5 bases). Germline lookup yields CDR1 ENHRY and CDR2 SYGVKD. V was trimmed by 0 bases and J by 1 base, leaving 5 bases between them. The CDR3 spans 14 residues. In DNA, the CDR3 is TGTGCCATCAGTGAGTCCGGGGGCACAGATACGCAGTATTTT. Amino acid sequence: CAISESGGTDTQYF.

This rearrangement joins TRBV9 to TRBJ2-2, with 7 nucleotides matching TRBD1. The CDR3 is 17 residues long. Germline CDR1 and CDR2: SGDLS and YYNGEE. V trimming: 0 bases; J trimming: 0 bases; junction bases outside the gene matches: 5. CDR3 protein: CASSVVMGQTNTGELFF. Here the CDR3 DNA reads TGTGCCAGCAGCGTAGTTATGGGACAGACGAACACCGGGGAGCTGTTTTTT. The entire variable domain, with the rest obtained from reference TRBV9 and TRBJ2-2, is as follows: DSGVTQTPKHLITATGQRVTLRCSPRSGDLSVYWYQQSLDQGLQFLIQYYNGEERAKGNILERFSAQQFPDLHSELNLSSLELGDSALYFCASSVVMGQTNTGELFFGEGSRLTVL.